Each of the 10 T cell receptor beta chains below was sequenced from the same sample in a study of blood T cell repertoires in COVID-19 (dated by TCRdb to the early 2020s). The method was the immunoSEQ multiplex PCR assay. As stored in TCRdb, this immuneACCESS dataset retains in-frame rearrangements with V and J assigned. A fraction of the clones does not appear; measured against another copy, unresolved V genes explain less than half of the discrepancy, and the remainder lacks a known reason. Recorded for this sample are about 180,000 clones; 65% to 90% of them occurred a single time. Together, the top ten hold roughly 8.7% of the sample. Sequencing was carried out using peripheral blood. These receptor sequences come from a man aged 45-65 years with active or convalescent COVID-19.

The chain has TRBV6-5 and TRBJ2-5, with D possibly TRBD1 on 5 matching bases. Trimming stripped 0 bases from V and 6 bases from J, with 14 bases between. CDR3 length equals 15 residues. The germline V gene encodes CDR1 MNHEY and CDR2 SVGAGI. The CDR3 sequence: CASSYSDSGGKTQYF. CDR3 nucleotide sequence: TGTGCCAGCAGTTACTCTGACAGTGGTGGGAAGACCCAGTACTTC.

The rearrangement links TRBV9 to TRBJ1-2; D is possibly TRBD1 (6 bases). This CDR3 spans 14 amino acids. The V gene lost 3 bases and the J gene lost 0 bases, with 9 bases spanning the gap. The germline V gene has CDR1 SGDLS and CDR2 YYNGEE. CDR3 sequence: CASSERQANYGYTF. CDR3 DNA: TGTGCCAGCAGCGAGAGACAGGCTAACTATGGCTACACCTTC. The full variable domain, with the rest looked up from reference TRBV9 and TRBJ1-2, is DSGVTQTPKHLITATGQRVTLRCSPRSGDLSVYWYQQSLDQGLQFLIQYYNGEERAKGNILERFSAQQFPDLHSELNLSSLELGDSALYFCASSERQANYGYTFGSGTRLTVV.

V gene TRBV6-5 combines with J gene TRBJ2-1; TRBD1 might be the D (5 bases). Trimming cost V 6 bases and J 6 bases, with 9 bases left between them. The germline gives CDR1 MNHEY, CDR2 SVGAGI. The CDR3 is made up of 12 amino acids. The CDR3 reads CASRGVANEQFF. The CDR3 region has the DNA TGTGCCAGCAGAGGGGTAGCCAATGAGCAGTTCTTC.

This chain's CDR3 is CASSFAGGWANEQFF. Written as DNA, the CDR3 is TGTGCCAGTAGTTTTGCGGGAGGGTGGGCCAATGAGCAGTTCTTC. The chain employs TRBV19 and TRBJ2-1; 9 bases match TRBD2. Trimming took 5 bases from V and 6 from J; bases not matched to a gene: 8. From germline, CDR1 is LNHDA and CDR2 SQIVND (reference sequence). This CDR3 region has 15 residues.

The chain has TRBV5-1 and TRBJ2-2; 7 nucleotides agree with TRBD1. This CDR3 is 14 amino acids long. Germline loops: CDR1 SGHRS, CDR2 YFSETQ. The V segment lost 5 bases and the J segment 4 bases; nucleotides outside the gene matches: 5. The CDR3 DNA reads as TGCGCCAGCAGGCAGGGACAGTCCACCGGGGAGCTGTTTTTT. This translates into CASRQGQSTGELFF. The variable domain in full, with the rest retrieved from reference TRBV5-1 and TRBJ2-2, is KAGVTQTPRYLIKTRGQQVTLSCSPISGHRSVSWYQQTPGQGLQFLFEYFSETQRNKGNFPGRFSGRQFSNSRSEMNVSTLELGDSALYLCASRQGQSTGELFFGEGSRLTVL.

The chain links TRBV11-2 to TRBJ2-5, with 12 bases fitting TRBD1. The junction had 13 bases not matched to a gene; V was cut back by 4 bases and J by 4 bases. In germline, CDR1 is SGHAT, CDR2 FQNNGV. CDR3 length: 18 amino acids. The CDR3 sequence: CASSSGTGGVAGRETQYF. As DNA, the CDR3 is TGTGCCAGCAGCTCTGGGACAGGGGGCGTTGCGGGAAGAGAGACCCAGTACTTC.

The chain links TRBV18 to TRBJ1-1; D gene uncertain. The CDR3 is 14 amino acids. Per germline, CDR1 KGHSH and CDR2 LQKENI. The V end was cut by 2 bases, the J end by 4 bases, with 11 bases between. This CDR3 is CASSPSEGTTEAFF. In DNA form, the CDR3 reads TGTGCCAGCTCACCATCTGAGGGTACCACTGAAGCTTTCTTT.

The rearrangement joins TRBV7-2 to TRBJ2-7, with 9 bases aligning to TRBD2. Germline CDR1 SGHTA, CDR2 FQGNSA. J gave up 2 bases and V 5 bases, and 4 bases lay outside the gene matches. The CDR3 is made up of 14 amino acids. The CDR3 loop is CASSMTSGPYEQYF. The CDR3 coding sequence is TGTGCCAGCAGCATGACTAGCGGACCCTACGAGCAGTACTTC.

The J gene is TRBJ2-3, the V gene TRBV3-1 (or the pseudogene TRBV3-2), with TRBD2 matching 7 bases. The CDR3 has 15 residues. CDR1 and CDR2 from the germline V gene are LGHDT and YNNKEL (reference sequence). Trimming took 5 bases from V and 7 from J; bases not matched to a gene: 12. The CDR3 nucleotides read TGTGCCAGCAGCTACCGGGGGACTAACGTCAATACGCAGTATTTT. This sequence encodes CASSYRGTNVNTQYF.

The chain is built from TRBV19 and TRBJ1-4, with a weak D call TRBD1 (5 bases). Trimming cost V 5 bases and J 0 bases, with 13 bases left between them. CDR3 length equals 16 residues. The V gene's germline CDR1 is LNHDA and CDR2 SQIVND (reference sequence). The CDR3 loop reads CASSGQSSATNEKLFF. CDR3 nucleotides: TGTGCCAGTAGTGGACAATCATCTGCAACTAATGAAAAACTGTTTTTT.